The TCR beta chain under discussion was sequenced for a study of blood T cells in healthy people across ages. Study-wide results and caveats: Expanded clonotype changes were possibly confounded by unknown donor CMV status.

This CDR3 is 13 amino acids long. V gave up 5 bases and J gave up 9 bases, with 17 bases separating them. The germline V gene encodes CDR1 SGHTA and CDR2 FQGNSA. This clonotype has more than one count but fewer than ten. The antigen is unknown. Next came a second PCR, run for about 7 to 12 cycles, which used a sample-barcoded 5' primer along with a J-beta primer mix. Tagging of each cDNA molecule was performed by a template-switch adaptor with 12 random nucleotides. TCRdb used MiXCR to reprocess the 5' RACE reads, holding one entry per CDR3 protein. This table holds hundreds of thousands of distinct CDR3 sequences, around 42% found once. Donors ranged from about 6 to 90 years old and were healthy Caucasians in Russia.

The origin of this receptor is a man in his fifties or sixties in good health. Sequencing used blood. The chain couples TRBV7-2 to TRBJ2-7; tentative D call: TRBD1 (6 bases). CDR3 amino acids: CASSADSPRGQYF. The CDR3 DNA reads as TGTGCCAGCAGCGCGGACAGCCCGAGGGGGCAGTACTTC.